This TCR beta chain is from a study of shared clonotypes between healthy human individuals. Overall study context: The study used three CD4 naive, three CD4 memory, two CD8 naive and one CD8 memory plate per donor.

The data were produced by immunoSEQ multiplex PCR, yet TCRdb's version contains in-frame clones alone and is incomplete. The table has 950,000 to 1,300,000 clones, about 80% seen once. Trimming cost V 4 bases and J 2 bases, with 14 bases left between them. The CDR3 extends over 15 amino acids. Per the germline V gene, CDR1 is SEHNR and CDR2 is FQNEAQ (reference sequence). The clonotype comes from a man aged 18 to 29 in good health. The sequencing input was memory CD4+ T cells sorted from blood. The subset was: CD45RA-negative fraction. This sequence joins TRBV7-9 and TRBJ1-2; D not resolved. CDR3 sequence: CASSSWNGLNYGYTF. CDR3 in DNA: TGTGCCAGCAGCTCATGGAACGGTCTGAACTATGGCTACACCTTC.